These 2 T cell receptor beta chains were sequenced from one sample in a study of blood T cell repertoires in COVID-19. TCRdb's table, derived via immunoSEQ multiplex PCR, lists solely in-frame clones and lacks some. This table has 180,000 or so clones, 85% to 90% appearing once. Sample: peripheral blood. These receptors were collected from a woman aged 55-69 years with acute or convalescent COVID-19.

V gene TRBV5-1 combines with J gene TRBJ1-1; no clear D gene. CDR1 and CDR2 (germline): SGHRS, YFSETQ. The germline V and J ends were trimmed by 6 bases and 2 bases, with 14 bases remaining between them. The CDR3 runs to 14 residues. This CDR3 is CASTLAGSNTEAFF. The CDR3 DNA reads TGCGCCAGCACTCTGGCGGGGAGTAACACTGAAGCTTTCTTT.

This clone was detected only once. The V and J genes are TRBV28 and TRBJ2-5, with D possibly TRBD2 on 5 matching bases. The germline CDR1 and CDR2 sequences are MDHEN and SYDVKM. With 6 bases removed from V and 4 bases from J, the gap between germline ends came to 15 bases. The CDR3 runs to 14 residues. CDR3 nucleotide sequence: TGTGCCAGCAGCGGGGTCGCGAAGGTAGAGACCCAGTACTTC. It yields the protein CASSGVAKVETQYF.